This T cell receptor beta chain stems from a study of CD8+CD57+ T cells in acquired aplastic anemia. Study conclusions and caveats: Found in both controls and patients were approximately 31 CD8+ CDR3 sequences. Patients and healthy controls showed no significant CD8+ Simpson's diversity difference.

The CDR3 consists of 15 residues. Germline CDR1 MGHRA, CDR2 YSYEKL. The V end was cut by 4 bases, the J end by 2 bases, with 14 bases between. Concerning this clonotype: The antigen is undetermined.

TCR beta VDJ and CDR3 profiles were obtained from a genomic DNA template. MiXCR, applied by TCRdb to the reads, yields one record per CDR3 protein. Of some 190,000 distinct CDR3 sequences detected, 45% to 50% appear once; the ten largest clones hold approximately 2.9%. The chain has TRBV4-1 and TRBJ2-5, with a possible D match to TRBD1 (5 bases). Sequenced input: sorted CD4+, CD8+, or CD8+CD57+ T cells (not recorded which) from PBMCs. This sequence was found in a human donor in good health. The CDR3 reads CASSLRGTDQETQYF. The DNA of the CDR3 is TGCGCCAGCAGCCTTAGGGGTACTGATCAAGAGACCCAGTACTTC.